A selection of T cell receptor beta chains follows, all from one sample in a study of blood T cells in healthy people across ages. In TCRdb, the 5' RACE reads were re-called with MiXCR into one record per CDR3 protein. In the table there are 650,000 or so distinct CDR3 sequences, over 40% of which are singletons. Sequencing was done on a sample of blood. These receptors were collected from an elderly woman in good health. Both conserved end residues are part of each CDR3. A D gene is named only where the DNA matches it firmly. The listing skips clone size in some rows; elsewhere it reads once, few, many or a size class.

>-|15|TRBV6-6|-|TRBJ1-1
TGTGCCAGCAAAACGTCCGACAGCATGAACACTGAAGCTTTCTTT
CASKTSDSMNTEAFF
>-|17|TRBV3-1|TRBD1|TRBJ1-4
TGTGCCAGCAGCCAAGTCCAGGGGACAGCGCGTCCTGGGAAACTGTTTTTT
CASSQVQGTARPGKLFF
>-|12|TRBV12-3/TRBV12-4|-|TRBJ2-2
TGTGCCAGCAGGGGGGACGCCGGGGAGCTGTTTTTT
CASRGDAGELFF
>-|15|TRBV9|TRBD1|TRBJ1-2
TGTGCCAGCAGCGTAGGGGGACAGACTAACTATGGCTACACCTTC
CASSVGGQTNYGYTF
>-|15|TRBV12-3/TRBV12-4|TRBD1|TRBJ2-3
TGTGCCAGCACCGAAACAGGGGATGGAAAGTCCACGCAGTATTTT
CASTETGDGKSTQYF
>few|13|TRBV11-2|-|TRBJ1-2
TGTGCCAGCAGTCCGGCCACGAACTATGGCTACACCTTC
CASSPATNYGYTF
>-|13|TRBV18|-|TRBJ2-7
TGTGCCAGCTCACCATCCCGAGCCTCCGAGCAGTACTTC
CASSPSRASEQYF
>-|15|TRBV7-9|TRBD1|TRBJ2-3
TGTGCCAGCAGCTTCCCGGGACAGGGGAGGGATACGCAGTATTTT
CASSFPGQGRDTQYF
>-|15|TRBV12-3/TRBV12-4|-|TRBJ2-2
TGTGCCAGCACCCAAATGGGGGGGAACACCGGGGAGCTGTTTTTT
CASTQMGGNTGELFF
>-|13|TRBV24-1|TRBD2|TRBJ2-7
TGTGCCACCTCTAGCGGGGATTCCTACGAGCAGTACTTC
CATSSGDSYEQYF
>few|13|TRBV7-9|-|TRBJ2-5
TGTGCCAGCAGCAGTTGGCAGGGAGAGACCCAGTACTTC
CASSSWQGETQYF
>-|15|TRBV4-3|TRBD1|TRBJ1-1
TGCGCCAGCAGCCAAGATCGGGGCAGGGGGTCTGAAGCTTTCTTT
CASSQDRGRGSEAFF
>-|15|TRBV2|TRBD2|TRBJ2-3
TGTGCCAGCAATAGCGGGCTTAGGGAGGGAGATACGCAGTATTTT
CASNSGLREGDTQYF
>-|13|TRBV5-6|-|TRBJ1-2
TGTGCCAGCAGCCGGGGCCGGGGCTATGGCTACACCTTC
CASSRGRGYGYTF
>-|15|TRBV20-1|TRBD2|TRBJ2-3
TGCAGTGCTAGCCCCCTAGCGGGGGGCCCAGATACGCAGTATTTT
CSASPLAGGPDTQYF
>many|16|TRBV20-1|TRBD2|TRBJ2-7
TGCAGTGCTAGAGATCCCACTAGCGGGAGGGCCAACGAGCAGTACTTC
CSARDPTSGRANEQYF
>-|18|TRBV6-5|-|TRBJ2-7
TGTGCCAGCAGTTACTCGACGTCAATTGGCGGGGCCTCCTACGAGCAGTACTTC
CASSYSTSIGGASYEQYF
>-|15|TRBV4-2|TRBD1|TRBJ1-6
TGTGCCAGCAGCCCACCGACAGGGTCAAATTCACCCCTCCACTTT
CASSPPTGSNSPLHF
>-|15|TRBV10-3|-|TRBJ1-2
TGTGCCATCGGTGAGGGCCAGGGTGCTAACTATGGCTACACCTTC
CAIGEGQGANYGYTF
>-|13|TRBV7-9|TRBD1|TRBJ1-2
TGTGCCAGTCGGACAGGCCCTGAGTATGGCTACACCTTC
CASRTGPEYGYTF
>many|15|TRBV27|-|TRBJ2-7
TGTGCCAGCAGTTTAATACCCGATCCACCCTACGAGCAGTACTTC
CASSLIPDPPYEQYF
>-|15|TRBV20-1|TRBD2|TRBJ2-2
TGCAGTGCTAGAGATAATACCGGGGGGGCCGGGGAGCTGTTTTTT
CSARDNTGGAGELFF
>-|13|TRBV6-6|-|TRBJ2-7
TGTGCCGGCAGCCATGAGGGATTCTACGAGCAGTACTTC
CAGSHEGFYEQYF
>many|14|TRBV12-3/TRBV12-4|-|TRBJ2-3
TGTGCCAGCAGTTTTGGGAGAAGCACAGATACGCAGTATTTT
CASSFGRSTDTQYF
>-|13|TRBV20-1|-|TRBJ2-5
TGCAGTGCTAGCGGACCGCTAGAGGAGACCCAGTACTTC
CSASGPLEETQYF
>few|13|TRBV6-5|-|TRBJ1-2
TGTGCCAGCAGCCGTACAGGAATGCGTGGCTACACCTTC
CASSRTGMRGYTF
>-|15|TRBV7-9|TRBD1|TRBJ2-5
TGTGCCAGCAACTTGGGACAGGTGTACCAAGAGACCCAGTACTTC
CASNLGQVYQETQYF
>many|13|TRBV6-5|-|TRBJ1-5
TGTGCCAGCACGCGTGATGGCAATCAGCCCCAGCATTTT
CASTRDGNQPQHF
>many|19|TRBV7-8|-|TRBJ2-6
TGTGCCAGCAGCTTAAATTTTTCACCGAACGATCCTGGGGCCAACGTCCTGACTTTC
CASSLNFSPNDPGANVLTF
>few|13|TRBV6-1|TRBD1|TRBJ2-3
TGTGCCATCCGGGACAGGGACACAGATACGCAGTATTTT
CAIRDRDTDTQYF
>few|19|TRBV5-1|-|TRBJ2-1
TGCGCCAGCAGCGACCGGACAGATGGGGTAGGGCTCTCCTACAATGAGCAGTTCTTC
CASSDRTDGVGLSYNEQFF
>few|19|TRBV3-1|TRBD1|TRBJ2-4
TGTGCCAGCAGCCCGACAGGAGACAGGGGGCAGAGAGCCAAAAACATTCAGTACTTC
CASSPTGDRGQRAKNIQYF
>-|15|TRBV2|-|TRBJ2-3
TGTGCCAGCAGTGAAGTCGTAGTATTGGAAGATACGCAGTATTTT
CASSEVVVLEDTQYF
>few|15|TRBV2|-|TRBJ1-5
TGTGCCAGCAGTGAAGGGGGCGTATGGAATCGGCCCCAGCATTTT
CASSEGGVWNRPQHF
>-|12|TRBV7-2|TRBD1|TRBJ2-3
TGTGCCAGCAGCCAACAGGGGTATACGCAGTATTTT
CASSQQGYTQYF